This T cell receptor delta chain stems from a study of γδ T cells in repeated Plasmodium falciparum infection. On the study more broadly: Donors were malaria-exposed Malian children or age- and gender-matched Australian children. Malian gammadelta TCRs were studied during no-transmission periods and across acute malaria episodes. Whole-study results and caveats: Vdelta2-negative gammadelta repertoires, largely Vdelta1+, seemingly showed infection-driven waves of new clonal selection.

The length of the CDR3 is 21 residues. From germline, CDR1 is TSWWSYY and CDR2 QGS. V was clipped by 5 bases and J by 2 bases; unmatched bases: 21. Sequencing covered both gamma and delta TCR chains per sample. TCRdb re-processed the multiplex PCR reads using CATT. There are approximately 93,000 delta-chain clones in the sample; approximately 0.92% occur only once, and around 9.6% lies in the top ten. This clone was counted between two and nine times. Its antigen is unidentified. TCRdb shows a much larger clone's protein in place of this DNA's translation, and the two differ at residue 5, likely through a read error; the protein shown is translated from the DNA. Vgamma9/Vdelta2+ and Vdelta2-negative gammadelta T cells were flow-sorted from PBMC for bulk sequencing.

The gene calls are TRDV1 and TRDJ1; 12 nucleotides align to TRDD3. The sequencing input was gamma-delta T cells from blood. The TCR originated in a pool of human donors (malaria-infected and uninfected, not separated). The CDR3 protein is CALGTRAYPWTGGYPTDKLIF. The CDR3 region has the DNA TGTGCTCTTGGGACTCGGGCTTACCCCTGGACTGGGGGATACCCAACCGATAAACTCATCTTT.